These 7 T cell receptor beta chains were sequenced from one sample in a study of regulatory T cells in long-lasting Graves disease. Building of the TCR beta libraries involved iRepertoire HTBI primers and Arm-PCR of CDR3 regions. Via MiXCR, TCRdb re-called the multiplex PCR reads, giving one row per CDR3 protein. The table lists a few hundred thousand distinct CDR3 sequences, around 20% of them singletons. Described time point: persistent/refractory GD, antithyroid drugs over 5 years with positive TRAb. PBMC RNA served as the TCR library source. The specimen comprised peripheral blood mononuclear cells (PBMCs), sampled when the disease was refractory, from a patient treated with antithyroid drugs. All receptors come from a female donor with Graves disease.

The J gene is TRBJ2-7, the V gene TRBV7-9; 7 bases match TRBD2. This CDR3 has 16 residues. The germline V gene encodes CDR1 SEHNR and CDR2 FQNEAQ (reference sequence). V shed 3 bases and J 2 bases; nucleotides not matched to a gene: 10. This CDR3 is CASSFSGVAEAYEQYF. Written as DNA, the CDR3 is TGTGCCAGCAGCTTCAGCGGGGTAGCGGAAGCCTACGAGCAGTACTTC.

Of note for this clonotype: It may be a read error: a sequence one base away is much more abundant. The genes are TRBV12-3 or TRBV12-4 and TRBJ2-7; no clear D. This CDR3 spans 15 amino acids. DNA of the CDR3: TGTGCCGGCAGCTTGCTTACCGATGGGGTCTACGAGCAGTACTTC. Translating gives CAGSLLTDGVYEQYF.

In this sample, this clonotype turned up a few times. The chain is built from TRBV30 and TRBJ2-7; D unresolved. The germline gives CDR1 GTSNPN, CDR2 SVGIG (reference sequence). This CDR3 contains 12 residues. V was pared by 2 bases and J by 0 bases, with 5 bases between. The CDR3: CAWSLGSYEQYF. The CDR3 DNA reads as TGTGCCTGGAGTTTGGGCTCCTACGAGCAGTACTTC.

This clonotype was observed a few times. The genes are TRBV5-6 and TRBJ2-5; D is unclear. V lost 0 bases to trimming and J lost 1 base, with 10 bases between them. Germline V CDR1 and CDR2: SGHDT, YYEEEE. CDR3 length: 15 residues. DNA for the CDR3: TGTGCCAGCAGCTTGGAGGGCCTCTTCCAAGAGACCCAGTACTTC. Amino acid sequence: CASSLEGLFQETQYF.

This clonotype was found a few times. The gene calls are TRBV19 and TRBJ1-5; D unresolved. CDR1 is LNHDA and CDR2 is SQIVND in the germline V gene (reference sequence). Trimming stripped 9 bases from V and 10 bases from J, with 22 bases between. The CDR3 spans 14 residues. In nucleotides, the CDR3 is TGTGCCAGCCAGACGGCCCGAAATGTGGACCCCCAGCATTTT. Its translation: CASQTARNVDPQHF.

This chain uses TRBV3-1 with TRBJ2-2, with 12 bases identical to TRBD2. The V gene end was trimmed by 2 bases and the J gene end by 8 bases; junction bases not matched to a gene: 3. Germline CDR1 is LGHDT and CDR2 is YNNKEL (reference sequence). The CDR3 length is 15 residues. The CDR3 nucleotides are TGTGCCAGCAGCCAATCGACTAGCGGGAGTGGGGAGCTGTTTTTT. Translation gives CASSQSTSGSGELFF.

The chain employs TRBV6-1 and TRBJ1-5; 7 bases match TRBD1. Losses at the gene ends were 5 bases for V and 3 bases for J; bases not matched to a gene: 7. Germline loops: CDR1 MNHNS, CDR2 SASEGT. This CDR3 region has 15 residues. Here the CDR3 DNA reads TGTGCCAGCAGTCCCGACAGGGCTTACAATCAGCCCCAGCATTTT. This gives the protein CASSPDRAYNQPQHF.